This entry features one TCR beta chain sequence. Its matching antigen is unknown. Some clones are missing from TCRdb's copy, which holds only in-frame ones; the method was immunoSEQ multiplex PCR. The sample consists of around 90,000 clones, 80% to 95% of them appearing once. V lost 7 bases to trimming and J lost 2 bases; unmatched junction nucleotides: 4. Germline CDR1 reads MNHNY; CDR2 reads SVGAGI (reference sequence). This CDR3 comprises 14 residues. This specimen comes from a study of graft-versus-host responses after intestinal transplantation. Study-wide results and limits: Maximum circulating GvH clone levels tracked with early post-transplant HvG decreases.

Material: unstimulated CD8+ T cells sorted from spleen or lymph node cells, obtained before intestinal transplant. The chain carries TRBV6-6 and TRBJ2-7, with 11 bases fitting TRBD1. The source of this sequence is a human donor who received an intestinal transplant. The CDR3, as DNA: TGTGCCAGCAAGAAGGGACAGGGGGCCTACGAGCAGTACTTC. It yields the protein CASKKGQGAYEQYF.